Sequencing of this T cell receptor beta chain was carried out in a study of human T cells and chemical hapten exposure. For the study at large: Per-sample variation in TCR yield stemmed mainly from small pooled library volume differences.

Single cDNA molecules in the library carried unique molecular identifiers attached during preparation. Study processing details: From 23,224 to 690,600 TCRs were found per sample, with a median of approximately 96,000. TCRdb re-analysed the RACE reads in MiXCR, keeping a single row per CDR3 protein. The V and J calls here are based on TCRdb, not the publication. The data contain roughly 100,000 distinct CDR3 sequences, around 8.8% of them seen just once; the ten biggest clones take up about 3%. The time point denotes: healthy volunteer bleed at 2 weeks. From whole blood left unfractionated, total RNA was extracted. The sequence was collected from a female donor in good health. Some clones in this sample may be carry-over from other donors' samples. Sequencing was performed on whole blood.

The CDR3 loop reads CASSPDQPRANEQFF. CDR3 coding DNA: TGTGCCAGCAGCCCGGACCAGCCGAGAGCGAATGAGCAGTTCTTC. The chain carries TRBV14 and TRBJ2-1; unclear D gene. Per the germline V gene, CDR1 is SGHDN and CDR2 is FVKESK. The length of the CDR3 is 15 residues. V was cut by 4 bases and J by 7 bases, with 17 bases left in between.